This TCR beta chain emerged from a study of T cell responses to AZD1222 COVID-19 vaccine. Regarding the study as a whole: Spike-specific TCR breadth and depth were elevated following two AZD1222 doses. Only a handful of AZD1222 recipients, more than 5 in all, had baseline seropositivity.

Details on this clone: Antigen: not known.

The V and J ends lost 3 bases and 3 bases respectively, with 14 bases between them. This CDR3 has 15 residues. Germline V gene lookup returns CDR1 LGHDT and CDR2 YNNKEL (reference sequence). Repertoires were generated with immunoSEQ multiplex PCR, while TCRdb's copy carries only in-frame clones and drops some. The sample lists 150,000 to 200,000 clones, 85% to 90% occurring once. The rearrangement joins TRBV3-1 (or the pseudogene TRBV3-2) to TRBJ2-5; possible D gene TRBD1, 5 bases. The receptor's source is an adult who received the MenACWY meningococcal vaccine as a control. The input for sequencing was peripheral blood, taken 28 days after the second dose of the MenACWY control vaccine. This CDR3 is CASSQTQWTKETQYF. The CDR3 nucleotides are TGTGCCAGCAGCCAGACTCAGTGGACAAAAGAGACCCAGTACTTC.